This T cell receptor beta chain was found in a study of T cell responses to AZD1222 COVID-19 vaccine. Findings of the study overall: Seropositive status at baseline applied to only five to seven AZD1222 recipients. Spike-specific TCR breadth and depth went up after people got two AZD1222 doses.

This clone was seen only once. Antigen specificity is unknown. Clones were read by immunoSEQ multiplex PCR, and TCRdb kept only the in-frame ones, dropping some. Of 150,000 to 200,000 clones in the sample, 94% were seen once. This CDR3 comprises 15 residues. CDR1 is SNHLY, CDR2 FYNNEI, per germline. Germline trimming cut 6 bases from V and 5 bases from J; bases unmatched to any gene: 4. This TCR came from an adult who received the AZD1222 COVID-19 vaccine. The sample consisted of peripheral blood, taken 28 days after the second AZD1222 dose. This chain connects TRBV2 to TRBJ2-2; 12 nucleotides line up with TRBD2. The CDR3 DNA is TGTGCCAGCAGATCTAGCGGGGGGGATACCGGGGAGCTGTTTTTT. Translated: CASRSSGGDTGELFF.